The 24 T cell receptor beta chains listed next were all sequenced from one sample in a study of T cells in Graves' hyperthyroidism and ophthalmopathy (dated by TCRdb to between 2019 and 2020). The method was multiplex PCR. Sequencing instrument: Illumina HiSeq 2000. The TCR beta CDR3 regions were amplified from the RNA transcripts. The TCR CDR3 was subjected to a first round of RT-PCR using the HTBI primer set and the Qiagen OneStep RT-PCR kit. The public reads were run again by TCRdb, first through fastp at Q25 and then through MiXCR, and only productive beta chains were kept. Rows with a matching CDR3 protein are joined into one entry that keeps the most common DNA and genes. The sample table lists about 640,000 distinct CDR3 sequences, roughly 46% of them with a count of one. 7% to 7.5% of the sample comes from the top ten. Sequenced sample: peripheral blood or thyroid tissue (not recorded which). Source of these receptors: an adult man with Graves' disease, either hyperthyroidism or ophthalmopathy (not recorded which).

V gene TRBV29-1 combines with J gene TRBJ1-1, with D perhaps TRBD1 (5 bases). In germline, CDR1 is SQVTM, CDR2 ANQGSEA. There are 11 residues in the CDR3. CDR3 sequence (DNA): TGCAGTTTAGGGGAGAACACTGAAGCTTTCTTT. Its translation is CSLGENTEAFF.

In its sample, this clonotype was seen many times. The gene calls are TRBV19 and TRBJ1-6; D gene ambiguous. There are 9 residues in the CDR3. Germline V gives CDR1 LNHDA, CDR2 SQIVND (reference sequence). V was trimmed by 2 bases and J by 14 bases, leaving 1 base between them. The CDR3 DNA follows: TGTGCCAGTAGTATAACCCTCCACTTT. Translating gives CASSITLHF.

Many counts were recorded for this clonotype. The gene calls are TRBV2 and TRBJ2-7; perhaps TRBD2 as D (6 bases). The germline V gene has CDR1 SNHLY and CDR2 FYNNEI. The CDR3 runs 13 residues. Trimming pared 6 bases from V and 0 bases from J, leaving 9 bases between. The CDR3 region is CASRGGRSYEQYF. CDR3 bases: TGTGCCAGCAGGGGGGGACGCTCCTACGAGCAGTACTTC.

This clonotype was seen a few times. The chain combines TRBV19 with TRBJ1-4; possibly TRBD1 for D (6 bases). The CDR3 is made up of 14 amino acids. Trimming left V 6 bases short and J 8 bases short, with 16 bases between. The germline V gene has CDR1 LNHDA and CDR2 SQIVND (reference sequence). CDR3 residues: CASRTTGISEKLFF. CDR3 DNA: TGTGCCAGTAGGACGACAGGAATAAGCGAAAAACTGTTTTTT.

The chain uses TRBV7-9 and TRBJ1-1, with a possible D match to TRBD1 (6 bases). The ends were cut back, 5 bases at V and 0 bases at J, with 19 bases in the middle. Germline loops: CDR1 SEHNR, CDR2 FQNEAQ (reference sequence). This CDR3 region has 17 residues. CDR3 in amino acids: CASSPRQAISLNTEAFF. Written as DNA, the CDR3 is TGTGCCAGCAGCCCCAGACAGGCGATAAGCTTGAACACTGAAGCTTTCTTT.

The sample holds one count of this clonotype. V usage is TRBV9 and J usage is TRBJ2-2; D remains ambiguous. Germline CDR1 and CDR2: SGDLS and YYNGEE. The CDR3 runs 14 residues. Between the trimmed V and J ends, which lost 4 bases and 4 bases, there was a span of 11 bases. The CDR3 sequence: CASSQGESTGELFF. The CDR3 region has the DNA TGTGCCAGCAGCCAAGGCGAGTCCACCGGGGAGCTGTTTTTT. Full variable domain (missing parts from reference TRBV9 and TRBJ2-2): DSGVTQTPKHLITATGQRVTLRCSPRSGDLSVYWYQQSLDQGLQFLIQYYNGEERAKGNILERFSAQQFPDLHSELNLSSLELGDSALYFCASSQGESTGELFFGEGSRLTVL.

This clonotype was recorded many times. The chain employs TRBV9 and TRBJ1-4; tentative D call: TRBD1 (5 bases). Per the germline V gene, CDR1 is SGDLS and CDR2 is YYNGEE. CDR3 size: 11 residues. The ends were cut back, 8 bases at V and 10 bases at J, with 12 bases in the middle. CDR3 in amino acids: CARRGLGKLFF. CDR3 nucleotides: TGTGCCAGGAGGGGTCTGGGAAAACTGTTTTTT.

CDR3 sequence (DNA): TGTGCCAGCAGCGTAGGGGTGATAGGGGCCTACGAGCAGTACTTC. It specifies CASSVGVIGAYEQYF. The V gene is TRBV9, the J gene TRBJ2-7; a weak D match, TRBD1 (5 bases). The CDR3 has 15 residues. Trimming took 0 bases from V and 2 from J, leaving 12 bases between them. Germline CDR1 is SGDLS and CDR2 is YYNGEE. Full variable domain (outside the CDR3, taken from reference TRBV9 and TRBJ2-7): DSGVTQTPKHLITATGQRVTLRCSPRSGDLSVYWYQQSLDQGLQFLIQYYNGEERAKGNILERFSAQQFPDLHSELNLSSLELGDSALYFCASSVGVIGAYEQYFGPGTRLTVT.

J is TRBJ1-2 and V is TRBV15; TRBD1 matches 9 bases. This CDR3 region has 16 residues. The V gene's germline CDR1 is LNHNV and CDR2 YYDKDF (reference sequence). The ends lost 0 bases at V and 3 bases at J; junction bases unmatched: 5. The CDR3 spells CATSRDGTGTYYGYTF. CDR3 DNA sequence: TGTGCCACCAGCAGAGACGGGACAGGGACCTACTATGGCTACACCTTC.

This chain uses TRBV20-1 with TRBJ1-2; 9 bases are shared with TRBD1. Unmatched junction bases numbered 15, after V lost 6 bases and J lost 1 base. This CDR3 comprises 17 residues. Germline-derived CDR1 and CDR2 are DFQATT and SNEGSKA (reference sequence). CDR3 amino acids: CSAPQDRGNWFNYGYTF. Written as DNA, the CDR3 is TGCAGTGCCCCCCAGGACAGGGGCAATTGGTTTAACTATGGCTACACCTTC.

This clonotype appeared a few times. The chain employs TRBV6-5 and TRBJ1-2, with 11 positions matching TRBD1. The CDR3 has 14 residues. CDR1 and CDR2 (germline): MNHEY, SVGAGI. The ends lost 6 bases at V and 5 bases at J; junction bases unmatched: 5. The CDR3 coding sequence is TGTGCCAGCAGCTTGGACAGGGGGCAATATGGCTACACCTTC. It is translated as CASSLDRGQYGYTF.

V is TRBV10-3 and J is TRBJ1-3, with D perhaps TRBD1 (5 bases). In germline, CDR1 is ENHRY, CDR2 SYGVKD. The CDR3 runs 15 residues. V shed 11 bases and J shed 0 bases, with 17 bases lying between them. CDR3 sequence: CALTRDGDSGNTIYF. The CDR3 DNA follows: TGTGCCCTAACCCGGGACGGAGACTCTGGAAACACCATATATTTT.

The chain recombines TRBV6-5 with TRBJ2-7, with D uncertain. This CDR3 comprises 11 residues. V lost 6 bases, J lost 5 bases, and 8 bases lay in between. Per germline, CDR1 MNHEY and CDR2 SVGAGI. The CDR3, as DNA: TGTGCCAGCAGATCACGGGACGAGCAGTACTTC. Its protein is CASRSRDEQYF.

The chain employs TRBV6-5 and TRBJ1-2, with 7 bases aligning to TRBD1. The CDR3 loop spans 15 amino acids. The junction had 7 bases not matched to a gene; V was cut back by 3 bases and J by 3 bases. Germline CDR1 MNHEY, CDR2 SVGAGI. The chain's CDR3 is CASSYSTGPDYGYTF. The CDR3 DNA reads TGTGCCAGCAGTTATTCGACAGGGCCAGACTATGGCTACACCTTC.

V and J are TRBV12-3 or TRBV12-4 and TRBJ1-1, with TRBD1 identical over 10 bases. The trim removed 6 bases at V and 2 bases at J, leaving 12 bases unmatched. The CDR3 consists of 17 residues. CDR3 nucleotides: TGTGCCAGCAGCTCAGCCAAGGACAGGGGGATAAACACTGAAGCTTTCTTT. This encodes CASSSAKDRGINTEAFF.

This chain links TRBV7-6 with TRBJ2-7; 7 bases match TRBD1. The CDR3 covers 14 residues. The V gene's germline CDR1 is SGHVS and CDR2 FNYEAQ. V gave up 5 bases and J gave up 2 bases; unmatched junction bases: 6. The CDR3 DNA reads as TGTGCCAGCAGCACCGGGACAGAGGCCTACGAGCAGTACTTC. As protein: CASSTGTEAYEQYF.

The rearrangement links TRBV20-1 to TRBJ2-7, with a possible D match to TRBD1 (5 bases). The germline CDR1 and CDR2 sequences are DFQATT and SNEGSKA (reference sequence). The V and J ends lost 6 bases and 7 bases respectively, with 19 bases between them. The CDR3 spans 13 residues. Here the CDR3 reads CSATPTGTGEQYF. Written as DNA, the CDR3 is TGCAGTGCGACCCCCACAGGAACCGGGGAGCAGTACTTC.

The rearrangement uses TRBV2 and TRBJ2-5; D is possibly TRBD1 (5 bases). V was pared by 1 base and J by 5 bases, with 17 bases between. Germline V gene data show CDR1 as SNHLY and CDR2 as FYNNEI. This CDR3 region has 16 residues. CDR3 DNA sequence: TGTGCCAGCAGTGAAGACCCCCAGGGTTACCTGGAGACCCAGTACTTC. Protein sequence: CASSEDPQGYLETQYF.

This clonotype appeared many times. The V call is TRBV20-1, the J call TRBJ1-2; no clear D gene. The length of the CDR3 is 11 residues. Per germline, CDR1 DFQATT and CDR2 SNEGSKA (reference sequence). V lost 3 bases, J lost 0 bases, and 2 bases lay in between. In DNA form, the CDR3 reads TGCAGTGCTAGTTCTAACTATGGCTACACCTTC. Translated, it gives CSASSNYGYTF.

The genes are TRBV20-1 and TRBJ1-2; TRBD1 agrees at 11 bases. Trimming took 2 bases from V and 2 from J; bases not matched to a gene: 1. CDR1 is DFQATT and CDR2 is SNEGSKA in the germline V gene (reference sequence). The CDR3 consists of 14 residues. The CDR3 DNA reads as TGCAGTGCTAGACGGACAGGGGGCAACTATGGCTACACCTTC. Its translation: CSARRTGGNYGYTF.

As for this clonotype: Just one base apart from a much larger clone, this may be a read error. The rearrangement joins TRBV14 to TRBJ2-5; D gene uncertain. Trimming stripped 0 bases from V and 1 base from J, with 3 bases between. Germline V gene data show CDR1 as SGHDN and CDR2 as FVKESK. This CDR3 is 13 amino acids long. In DNA form, the CDR3 reads TGTGCCAGCAGCCAAGAGGTCCAAGAGACCCAGTACTTC. Translation gives CASSQEVQETQYF.

The chain links TRBV25-1 to TRBJ1-3, with 9 bases that match TRBD1. The V gene's germline CDR1 is MGHDK and CDR2 SYGVNS. Trimming cost V 1 base and J 8 bases; bases outside gene matches: 6. CDR3 length equals 15 residues. CDR3 nucleotides: TGTGCCAGCAGTGAATTAAGGACAGGGGTTTACACCATATATTTT. Translation: CASSELRTGVYTIYF. The full variable domain, its missing parts supplied by reference TRBV25-1 and TRBJ1-3, is EADIYQTPRYLVIGTGKKITLECSQTMGHDKMYWYQQDPGMELHLIHYSYGVNSTEKGDLSSESTVSRIRTEHFPLTLESARPSHTSQYLCASSELRTGVYTIYFGEGSWLTVV.

The count of this clonotype is one. A much more abundant neighbour one base away suggests this may be a read error. The chain couples TRBV7-8 to TRBJ2-5, with D possibly being TRBD2 (6 bases). Trimming removed 8 bases at V and 5 bases at J, with 18 bases between. The CDR3 spans 14 residues. In germline, CDR1 is SGHVS, CDR2 FQNEAQ. DNA of the CDR3: TGTGCCAGCCGTCATGGAGGGCTAAGGGAGACCCAGTACTTC. The encoded protein is CASRHGGLRETQYF.

This rearrangement joins TRBV20-1 to TRBJ1-4; 8 bases map to TRBD1. V lost 2 bases, J lost 2 bases, and 1 base stayed unmatched. The V gene's germline CDR1 is DFQATT and CDR2 SNEGSKA (reference sequence). The CDR3 has 14 residues. The CDR3 is CSARRTGTNEKLFF. CDR3 coding DNA: TGCAGTGCTAGAAGGACAGGGACTAATGAAAAACTGTTTTTT.